This is a list of T cell receptor beta chains from one sample in a study of blood T cell repertoires in COVID-19. TCRdb's copy holds only in-frame clones and misses some; the assay was immunoSEQ multiplex PCR. Among roughly 320,000 clones listed, more than 85% were seen once. The sample comprised PBMCs or T cells enriched from blood (not recorded which). The receptors originated from a woman aged 25 to 45 who had been exposed to COVID-19. CDR3s include the opening cysteine and the closing phenylalanine or tryptophan. D genes are given only for firm matches. Some rows have no size entry. The others give once, few or many, or a class for an expanded clone.

j_gene	d_gene	abundance	v_gene	CDR3nt	CDR3aa
TRBJ1-1	-	few	TRBV7-9	TGTGCCAGCAGCTTCCAGGGTACGACCTCCCCTGAAGCTTTCTTT	CASSFQGTTSPEAFF
TRBJ1-2	-	few	TRBV28	TGTGCCAGCAGGAGTGGAGGAACTAACTATGGCTACACCTTC	CASRSGGTNYGYTF
TRBJ1-1	TRBD1	once	TRBV4-1	TGCGCCAGCAGCCAAATCGGGACAGGGGGGATGAACACTGAAGCTTTCTTT	CASSQIGTGGMNTEAFF
TRBJ1-4	-	-	TRBV7-9	TGTGCCAGCAGCTCGACAGAAGGGGATGAAAAACTGTTTTTT	CASSSTEGDEKLFF
TRBJ2-7	TRBD1	-	TRBV9	TGTGCCAGCAGCGTAGAGGGACAGGGGGGCTACGAGCAGTACTTC	CASSVEGQGGYEQYF
TRBJ1-2	-	-	TRBV12-2	TGTGCAAGTCGCCTCAGCAGCGGCTATGGCTACACCTTC	CASRLSSGYGYTF
TRBJ1-3	-	-	TRBV5-5	TGTGCCAGCAGCGTAACCACAGGGTTCTCTGGAAACACCATATATTTT	CASSVTTGFSGNTIYF
TRBJ2-2	-	-	TRBV24-1	TGTGCCACCAGTGATGCGGACAGACACACCGGGGAGCTGTTTTTT	CATSDADRHTGELFF
TRBJ2-2	-	-	TRBV5-1	TGCGCCAGCAGCTTGGACCGGACTCCCGGGGAGCTGTTTTTT	CASSLDRTPGELFF
TRBJ1-2	-	-	TRBV28	TGTGCCAGCAGTTTGCGGGTGGACTATGGCTACACCTTC	CASSLRVDYGYTF
TRBJ1-6	TRBD1	-	TRBV10-3	TGTGCCATCAAGGGACAGGGGGGCTCACCCCTCCACTTT	CAIKGQGGSPLHF
TRBJ1-1	TRBD1	-	TRBV3-1/TRBV3-2	TGTGCCAGCAGCCAGCGCCCAGGGGGCAGGGGGACTGAAGCTTTCTTT	CASSQRPGGRGTEAFF
TRBJ1-2	TRBD1	-	TRBV12-3/TRBV12-4	TGTGCCAGCAGTGGACAGGGGTGGGGCTACACCTTC	CASSGQGWGYTF
TRBJ1-4	TRBD1	-	TRBV5-4	TGTGCCAGCAGCCGGGGGGCGGACAGGGGTGAAAAACTGTTTTTT	CASSRGADRGEKLFF
TRBJ1-1	-	few	TRBV13	TGTGCCAGCAGCTTAGGCGCCGGGGGCACTGAAGCTTTCTTT	CASSLGAGGTEAFF
TRBJ1-5	-	-	TRBV7-8	TGTGCCAGCAGTCCGGACAGTCAGATGAGACAGCCCCAGCATTTT	CASSPDSQMRQPQHF
TRBJ1-2	-	-	TRBV6-5	TGTGCCAGCAGCCTCGGCGGGCAGACTGGCTACACCTTC	CASSLGGQTGYTF
TRBJ1-2	TRBD1	-	TRBV6-5	TGTGCCAGCAGCGGACAGGGGGCTGGCTACACCTTC	CASSGQGAGYTF
TRBJ1-3	TRBD1	-	TRBV4-1	TGCGCCAGCAGCTATATGACAGGGGTATTTGGAAACACCATATATTTT	CASSYMTGVFGNTIYF
TRBJ2-7	-	-	TRBV12-3/TRBV12-4	TGTGCCAGCAGAAGACAGGCCTCCTACGAGCAGTACTTC	CASRRQASYEQYF
TRBJ1-1	-	-	TRBV21-1	TGTGCCAGCTCTTCAGGAACGGAGAACACTGAAGCTTTCTTT	CASSSGTENTEAFF
TRBJ1-1	TRBD1	-	TRBV27	TGTGCCAGCAACCGCGGACAGGGGTCCATCACTGAAGCTTTCTTT	CASNRGQGSITEAFF
TRBJ1-5	-	few	TRBV5-5	TGTGCCAGCAGCTTGCGGAGCGGAGCCTTAAATCAGCCCCAGCATTTT	CASSLRSGALNQPQHF
TRBJ1-5	-	-	TRBV2	TGTGCCAGCAGCCTAGATGGGGCTAGCAATCAGCCCCAGCATTTT	CASSLDGASNQPQHF
TRBJ1-3	TRBD1	-	TRBV19	TGTGCCACAGGGACAGGGGCTGGAAACACCATATATTTT	CATGTGAGNTIYF
TRBJ1-2	TRBD1	-	TRBV6-2/TRBV6-3	TGTGCCAGCAGTAACAGGGGGCGCGAGTATGGCTACACCTTC	CASSNRGREYGYTF
TRBJ1-2	TRBD1	-	TRBV27	TGTGCCAGCAGTGAACAGGGGGCGCTCCGATATGGCTACACCTTC	CASSEQGALRYGYTF
TRBJ1-2	-	-	TRBV6-5	TGTGCCAGCAGTTACTCATACCGGGGAAGGGAGAATGGCTACACCTTC	CASSYSYRGRENGYTF
TRBJ1-1	-	-	TRBV18	TGTGCCAGCTCACCGGGGGCAACCACACTTTCCCGAGCTTTCTTT	CASSPGATTLSRAFF
TRBJ1-2	-	once	TRBV30	TGTGCCTGGAGGACTGGCGGGTTTGTTTACGGCTACACCTTC	CAWRTGGFVYGYTF
TRBJ1-4	-	-	TRBV27	TGTGCCAGCAGTTTCCGGGGTGAAAAACTGTTTTTT	CASSFRGEKLFF
TRBJ1-5	TRBD1	-	TRBV20-1	TGCAGTGCTAGTGACAGGGGTCAGCCCCAGCATTTT	CSASDRGQPQHF